This record covers a single TCR beta chain. Sequencing used immunoSEQ multiplex PCR; TCRdb keeps in-frame clones, though not all of them. The sample holds a few hundred thousand clones, roughly 90% seen once. Unmatched junction bases numbered 10, after V lost 2 bases and J lost 4 bases. CDR3 length equals 17 residues. Germline V gene data show CDR1 as MDHEN and CDR2 as SYDVKM. This sample stems from a study of blood T cell repertoires in COVID-19. Clinical history as reported by participants underpinned cohort assignment. This rearrangement joins TRBV28 to TRBJ2-4, with 8 positions matching TRBD1. The material sequenced was PBMCs or T cells enriched from blood (not recorded which). This TCR derives from a woman younger than 45 who had recovered from COVID-19. CDR3 nucleotides: TGTGCCAGCAGTTTACCCGGGACAGGAACGGGGAAAAACATTCAGTACTTC. This gives the protein CASSLPGTGTGKNIQYF. Using reference TRBV28 and TRBJ2-4 for the parts outside the CDR3, the full variable domain is DVKVTQSSRYLVKRTGEKVFLECVQDMDHENMFWYRQDPGLGLRLIYFSYDVKMKEKGDIPEGYSVSREKKERFSLILESASTNQTSMYLCASSLPGTGTGKNIQYFGAGTRLSVL.